One sample yielded the 2 T cell receptor beta chains listed below, sequenced in a study of cytomegalovirus exposure and HLA in healthy donors. PCR primers comprised 60 Vbeta and 13 Jbeta primers. Clones were sequenced by immunoSEQ multiplex PCR, and TCRdb holds only the in-frame ones, with some missing. The repertoire holds around 170,000 clones, with over 75% as singletons. Sample: PBMCs. All receptors come from a man aged 40-49 years in good health and CMV-seropositive.

This sequence joins TRBV6-1 and TRBJ2-3, with 8 bases identical to TRBD1. Germline assignment: CDR1 MNHNS and CDR2 SASEGT. The CDR3 has 13 amino acids. The CDR3 nucleotides read TGTGCGATCCAGGGGGCCGCGGGGGATACGCAGTATTTT. Translation gives CAIQGAAGDTQYF.

The gene calls are TRBV28 and TRBJ2-6, with 7 bases aligning to TRBD1. J was trimmed by 4 bases and V by 7 bases; bases with no gene match: 7. Germline V lookup: CDR1 MDHEN, CDR2 SYDVKM. The CDR3 runs 15 residues. The CDR3 spells CASTDRDGGANVLTF. The CDR3 DNA is TGTGCCAGCACCGACAGGGATGGCGGGGCCAACGTCCTGACTTTC.